The TCR beta chain described here comes from a study of cytomegalovirus exposure and HLA in healthy donors. Comment on this clone: The antigen remains unidentified.

The study ran its PCR with 60 Vbeta and 13 Jbeta primers. TCRdb's copy holds only in-frame clones and misses some; the assay was immunoSEQ multiplex PCR. This sample lists under 85,000 clones; its ten largest clones have about 16%. Germline V gene data show CDR1 as SEHNR and CDR2 as FQNEAQ (reference sequence). The CDR3 length is 15 residues. Trimming cost V 3 bases and J 5 bases, with 16 bases left between them. General study results and limits: The majority of TCR sequences were rare, yet some public TCRs appeared in many donors.

Sequences were obtained from PBMCs. The receptor was isolated from a boy under 18 in good health and CMV-seronegative. J is TRBJ1-1 and V is TRBV7-9; D possibly corresponds to TRBD1 (6 bases). The CDR3 spells CASSLTGPVGTEAFF. CDR3 coding DNA: TGTGCCAGCAGCTTGACAGGTCCCGTGGGAACTGAAGCTTTCTTT. Full variable domain (missing parts from reference TRBV7-9 and TRBJ1-1): DTGVSQNPRHKITKRGQNVTFRCDPISEHNRLYWYRQTLGQGPEFLTYFQNEAQLEKSRLLSDRFSAERPKGSFSTLEIQRTEQGDSAMYLCASSLTGPVGTEAFFGQGTRLTVV.